Presented here are 8 T cell receptor beta chains from one specimen sequenced in a study of cytomegalovirus exposure and HLA in healthy donors. PCR used 60 Vbeta primers and 13 Jbeta primers. Sequencing was performed with immunoSEQ multiplex PCR; in TCRdb, only in-frame clones are kept and a portion is missing. This sample carries approximately 150,000 clones, just under 65% of them seen once, and the ten largest clones take under 7.5%. Sequencing used PBMCs. These TCRs come from a woman aged 60-75 years in good health and CMV-seropositive.

This clone was seen a handful of times. The rearrangement uses TRBV11-2 and TRBJ2-1, with D uncertain. The CDR3 is 13 residues long. Trimming removed 0 bases at V and 3 bases at J, with 3 bases between. The V gene's germline CDR1 is SGHAT and CDR2 FQNNGV. The CDR3 DNA sequence: TGTGCCAGCAGCTTAGACCTCTACAATGAGCAGTTCTTC. This encodes CASSLDLYNEQFF.

The CDR3 is CASSRPPVNEQFF. In nucleotides, the CDR3 is TGTGCCAGCAGCCGCCCCCCGGTCAATGAGCAGTTCTTC. J is TRBJ2-1 and V is TRBV11-3; no reliable D call. This CDR3 spans 13 amino acids. V lost 5 bases and J 6 bases, leaving 11 bases between the germline ends. CDR1 is SGHNT, CDR2 YENEEA, per germline.

This clone was counted a single time. V gene TRBV10-2 combines with J gene TRBJ2-5; 8 positions match TRBD1. Trimming at V came to 6 bases and at J to 1 base, leaving 7 bases not matched to a gene. Germline V gene sequence: CDR1 WSHSY, CDR2 SAAADI. CDR3 length: 15 residues. The CDR3 DNA reads as TGCGCCAGCAGAAGGGGACAGGCGCTCCAAGAGACCCAGTACTTC. Translation gives CASRRGQALQETQYF.

This chain connects TRBV11-3 to TRBJ1-2; a weak D match, TRBD1 (6 bases). The germline CDR1 and CDR2 sequences are SGHNT and YENEEA. The V end lost 8 bases, the J end lost 8 bases, and 15 bases lay between the germline ends. CDR3 size: 12 residues. The CDR3 DNA reads TGTGCCAGCGCCTCAGGGGATGGCGGCTACACCTTC. Protein sequence: CASASGDGGYTF.

The chain links TRBV27 to TRBJ1-4; D is undetermined. V was clipped by 3 bases and J by 7 bases, with 12 bases between them. CDR3 size: 14 residues. Germline V CDR1 and CDR2: MNHEY, SMNVEV (reference sequence). This CDR3 is CASSLTREAEKLFF. The CDR3 coding sequence is TGTGCCAGCAGTTTGACCCGGGAGGCTGAAAAACTGTTTTTT.

The chain couples TRBV19 to TRBJ1-5; TRBD1 is a possible D gene (6 bases). Per germline, CDR1 LNHDA and CDR2 SQIVND (reference sequence). V lost 3 bases to trimming and J lost 3 bases, with 9 bases between them. The CDR3 extends over 14 amino acids. CDR3 protein: CASSITGNNQPQHF. The DNA for the CDR3 is TGTGCCAGTAGTATCACAGGGAACAATCAGCCCCAGCATTTT.

The genes are TRBV6-1 and TRBJ2-7, with 9 bases aligning to TRBD1. Trimming cost V 7 bases and J 1 base; bases outside gene matches: 5. CDR3 length equals 14 residues. Per the germline V gene, CDR1 is MNHNS and CDR2 is SASEGT. The CDR3 sequence is CASKPGQGSYEQYF. CDR3 DNA sequence: TGTGCCAGCAAACCGGGACAGGGTTCCTACGAGCAGTACTTC.

The V and J genes are TRBV28 and TRBJ1-4; no reliable D call. This CDR3 spans 13 amino acids. V lost 2 bases to trimming and J lost 5 bases, with 6 bases between them. Germline CDR1 is MDHEN and CDR2 is SYDVKM. The CDR3 nucleotides are TGTGCCAGCAGTTTAACTCCCAATGAAAAACTGTTTTTT. Translation: CASSLTPNEKLFF. Full variable domain (outside the CDR3, taken from reference TRBV28 and TRBJ1-4): DVKVTQSSRYLVKRTGEKVFLECVQDMDHENMFWYRQDPGLGLRLIYFSYDVKMKEKGDIPEGYSVSREKKERFSLILESASTNQTSMYLCASSLTPNEKLFFGSGTQLSVL.